Listed below are T cell receptor beta chains from one sample, sequenced in a study of molecular identifiers for immune sequencing clone quantification. TCRdb redid the calling of the PCR reads with MiXCR, one entry per CDR3 protein. Of under 600,000 distinct CDR3 sequences in the sample, about 25% were seen once. Material: naive CD8+ T cells from blood, with Jurkat cell RNA spiked in. These receptors came from a human donor in good health. Some libraries in this study had Jurkat cell RNA spiked in. Both conserved end residues are part of each CDR3. The order of the fields is clone size, V gene, D gene, J gene, CDR3 DNA, CDR3 protein. A D gene is named only where the DNA matches it firmly. The listing skips clone size in some rows; elsewhere it reads once, few, many or a size class.

size: NA
V: TRBV27
D: NA
J: TRBJ2-7
DNA: TGTGCCAGCAGCCCGCCTGGGGGGCCCAACGAGCAGTACTTC
CDR3: CASSPPGGPNEQYF

size: NA
V: TRBV7-9
D: NA
J: TRBJ2-2
DNA: TGTGCCAGCAGCTTAGCGGGCCTCACCGGGGAGCTGTTTTTT
CDR3: CASSLAGLTGELFF

size: many
V: TRBV7-9
D: NA
J: TRBJ2-7
DNA: TGTGCCAGCAGGCCCGGGGAAAGCTCCTACGAGCAGTACTTC
CDR3: CASRPGESSYEQYF

size: few
V: TRBV25-1
D: TRBD2
J: TRBJ2-2
DNA: TGTGCCAGCAGTGGGGCTAGCGGGGGGGTCAACACCGGGGAGCTGTTTTTT
CDR3: CASSGASGGVNTGELFF

size: NA
V: TRBV12-3/TRBV12-4
D: NA
J: TRBJ2-5
DNA: TGTGCCAGCAGTTTAGCGGGGGGTAGGGTAGAAGAGACCCAGTACTTC
CDR3: CASSLAGGRVEETQYF

size: NA
V: TRBV4-2
D: NA
J: TRBJ2-7
DNA: TGTGCCAGCAGCCAAGATCCCTACGAGCAGTACTTC
CDR3: CASSQDPYEQYF

size: NA
V: TRBV4-2
D: TRBD2
J: TRBJ2-3
DNA: TGTGCCGGCAGCCAAGATCGTCAGCTAGCGGGGACTAGCACAGATACGCAGTATTTT
CDR3: CAGSQDRQLAGTSTDTQYF

size: few
V: TRBV12-3/TRBV12-4
D: TRBD2
J: TRBJ2-1
DNA: TGTGCCAGCACCGCCGGGGGGTTGGCCTACAATGAGCAGTTCTTC
CDR3: CASTAGGLAYNEQFF

size: NA
V: TRBV6-1
D: TRBD1
J: TRBJ2-4
DNA: TGTGCCAGCAGAGAAATGGGACAGCGCCAGGCCCTAGCCAAAAACATTCAGTACTTC
CDR3: CASREMGQRQALAKNIQYF

size: NA
V: TRBV2
D: NA
J: TRBJ2-5
DNA: TGTGCCAGCAGTGGGATACCCCTCACAGAAGAGACCCAGTACTTC
CDR3: CASSGIPLTEETQYF

size: few
V: TRBV7-9
D: NA
J: TRBJ1-6
DNA: TGTGCCAGCAGCTTAGTGTCATCACCCCTCCACTTT
CDR3: CASSLVSSPLHF

size: NA
V: TRBV4-3
D: NA
J: TRBJ1-2
DNA: TGCGCCAGCAGCCAAAGAATCCCTCCAGCGGCTAACTATGGCTACACCTTC
CDR3: CASSQRIPPAANYGYTF

size: few
V: TRBV20-1
D: TRBD2
J: TRBJ2-7
DNA: TGCAGTGCCGTTGGTGCTAGCGGGGGGGCCTCCTACGAGCAGTACTTC
CDR3: CSAVGASGGASYEQYF

size: many
V: TRBV5-6
D: NA
J: TRBJ2-2
DNA: TGTGCCAGCAGCTTGGTGGGGGCCGTCTCCCCCGGGGAGCTGTTTTTT
CDR3: CASSLVGAVSPGELFF

size: few
V: TRBV20-1
D: TRBD1
J: TRBJ2-7
DNA: TGCAGTGCTAGGGGTCCGACAGGGCCCTTCTACGAGCAGTACTTC
CDR3: CSARGPTGPFYEQYF

size: NA
V: TRBV4-3
D: TRBD1
J: TRBJ2-7
DNA: TGCGCCAGCAGCCCCGGGACAGGGTTCTACGGGCAGTACTTC
CDR3: CASSPGTGFYGQYF

size: NA
V: TRBV15
D: TRBD1
J: TRBJ2-7
DNA: TGTGCCACCAGCAGACCAGGGACAGCTTCGCGCGAGCAGTACTTC
CDR3: CATSRPGTASREQYF

size: NA
V: TRBV27
D: NA
J: TRBJ2-1
DNA: TGTGCCAGCAGTTACATGGGAAATGAGCAGTTCTTC
CDR3: CASSYMGNEQFF

size: NA
V: TRBV12-3/TRBV12-4
D: TRBD2
J: TRBJ2-1
DNA: TGTGCCAGCAGCCCGGACGGGAGGGGGACAACCTTC
CDR3: CASSPDGRGTTF

size: NA
V: TRBV3-1
D: TRBD2
J: TRBJ2-3
DNA: TGTGCCAGCAGCCCTACTTGGGGGGGGAGCACAGATACGCAGTATTTT
CDR3: CASSPTWGGSTDTQYF

size: NA
V: TRBV4-3
D: TRBD1
J: TRBJ2-2
DNA: TGCGCCAGCAGCCCGGACAGGTTTAACACCGGGGAGCTGTATTTC
CDR3: CASSPDRFNTGELYF

size: NA
V: TRBV4-3
D: TRBD2
J: TRBJ2-3
DNA: TGCGCCAGCAGCCAAGCCCGAGCGGGATTCACAGATACGCAGTATTTT
CDR3: CASSQARAGFTDTQYF

size: NA
V: TRBV28
D: TRBD2
J: TRBJ2-5
DNA: TGTGCCAGCAGTTTATTCGGCGGGAGAGGGCAAGAGACCCAGTACTTC
CDR3: CASSLFGGRGQETQYF

size: few
V: TRBV24-1
D: TRBD2
J: TRBJ2-7
DNA: TGTGCCACCAGGCCTAGCGGGATCTACGAGCAGTACTTC
CDR3: CATRPSGIYEQYF

size: few
V: TRBV7-9
D: TRBD1
J: TRBJ1-4
DNA: TGTGCCAGCAGCTCTCGGGGACAGGGAAATGAAAAACTGTTTTTT
CDR3: CASSSRGQGNEKLFF

size: few
V: TRBV20-1
D: NA
J: TRBJ2-7
DNA: TGCAGTGCTACCCCTTCTGAAGGCTACGAGCAGTACTTC
CDR3: CSATPSEGYEQYF

size: many
V: TRBV7-9
D: TRBD2
J: TRBJ2-7
DNA: TGTGCCAGCAGCTTTGATATAACTAGCGGGAGGGCCCACGAGCAGTACTTC
CDR3: CASSFDITSGRAHEQYF

size: many
V: TRBV5-1
D: TRBD1
J: TRBJ1-4
DNA: TGCGCCAGCAGCCCACAGGGGGCGAGTGAAAAACTGTTTTTT
CDR3: CASSPQGASEKLFF

size: few
V: TRBV7-9
D: TRBD1
J: TRBJ2-1
DNA: TGTGCCAGCAGCTTAGTCCCGGGACAGGTTTCAAATGAGCAGTTCTTC
CDR3: CASSLVPGQVSNEQFF

size: NA
V: TRBV7-6
D: NA
J: TRBJ1-1
DNA: TGTGCCAGCGGCTTGGGACACGGGCGGTCTGAATCTGAAGCTTTCTTT
CDR3: CASGLGHGRSESEAFF

size: many
V: TRBV7-8
D: TRBD2
J: TRBJ2-3
DNA: TGTGCCAGCAGCTCGCCGGGACTAGCGGGGTGGACTAGCACAGATACGCAGTATTTT
CDR3: CASSSPGLAGWTSTDTQYF

size: many
V: TRBV28
D: TRBD1
J: TRBJ2-7
DNA: TGTGCCAGCAGGACGGGACAGACCTACGAGCAGTACTTC
CDR3: CASRTGQTYEQYF

size: many
V: TRBV28
D: TRBD1
J: TRBJ2-7
DNA: TGTGCCAGCAGTTACAGGGGGCTTACCTACGAGCAGTACTTC
CDR3: CASSYRGLTYEQYF

size: NA
V: TRBV10-3
D: TRBD1
J: TRBJ2-7
DNA: TGTGCCATCAGTGAGTCGGACAGGGCCTCCTACGAGCAGTACTTC
CDR3: CAISESDRASYEQYF

size: many
V: TRBV28
D: NA
J: TRBJ1-1
DNA: TGTGCCAGCAGCTTATTGGGCACTGAAGCTTTCTTT
CDR3: CASSLLGTEAFF

size: few
V: TRBV12-3/TRBV12-4
D: NA
J: TRBJ2-7
DNA: TGTGCCAGCAGTCCCCCGGGGGGAGGGGGCGACGAGCAGTACTTC
CDR3: CASSPPGGGGDEQYF

size: few
V: TRBV28
D: NA
J: TRBJ1-1
DNA: TGTGCCAGCAGTTTAAGAGTTTGGACGGTCAACACTGAAGCTTTCTTT
CDR3: CASSLRVWTVNTEAFF

size: many
V: TRBV7-9
D: NA
J: TRBJ2-7
DNA: TGTGCCAGCAGCCCTCGTGTAGGAGGGGGCACCTACGAGCAGTACTTC
CDR3: CASSPRVGGGTYEQYF

size: NA
V: TRBV2
D: TRBD2
J: TRBJ2-1
DNA: TGTGCCAGCAGTGTCGGTTCGGGGGGTGAGCAGTTCTTC
CDR3: CASSVGSGGEQFF

size: NA
V: TRBV9
D: NA
J: TRBJ1-5
DNA: TGTGCCAGCAGCGATTCATGGGGCAATCAGCCCCAGCATTTT
CDR3: CASSDSWGNQPQHF

size: NA
V: TRBV12-5
D: NA
J: TRBJ2-1
DNA: TGTGCTAGTGGTTTGGTCTCCACGGAGGGGGCAGATGGTGAGCAGTTCTTC
CDR3: CASGLVSTEGADGEQFF

size: NA
V: TRBV9
D: NA
J: TRBJ1-1
DNA: TGTGCCAGCAGCGTAGCTCCCTCGAACACTGAAGCTTTCTTT
CDR3: CASSVAPSNTEAFF